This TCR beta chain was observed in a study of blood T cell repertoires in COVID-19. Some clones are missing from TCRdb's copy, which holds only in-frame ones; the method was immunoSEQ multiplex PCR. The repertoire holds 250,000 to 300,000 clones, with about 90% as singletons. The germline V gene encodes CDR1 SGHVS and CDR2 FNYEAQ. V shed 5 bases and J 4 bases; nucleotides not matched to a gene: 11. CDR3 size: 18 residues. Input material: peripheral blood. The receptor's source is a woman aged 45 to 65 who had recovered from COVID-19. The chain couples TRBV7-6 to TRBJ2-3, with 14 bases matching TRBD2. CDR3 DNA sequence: TGTGCCAGCAGCCTCACTAGGACTAGCGGGAGGATCGCAGATACGCAGTATTTT. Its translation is CASSLTRTSGRIADTQYF.